The rows below give T cell receptor beta chains drawn from one sample of a study of blood T cell repertoires in COVID-19. The protocol was immunoSEQ multiplex PCR, while the TCRdb copy is restricted to in-frame clones and leaves out a portion. The sample has approximately 400,000 clones, around 86% seen once; the top ten hold approximately 5%. The sequenced sample consisted of PBMCs or T cells enriched from blood (not recorded which). The origin of the receptors is a woman aged 50 to 60 who had recovered from COVID-19. CDR3s include the opening cysteine and the closing phenylalanine or tryptophan. Fields, in order: J gene, D gene, V gene, CDR3 DNA, CDR3 protein. A D gene is named only where the DNA matches it firmly.

>TRBJ1-5|-|TRBV12-5
TGTGCTAGTGGCCCGACCGGGGGAAACAATCAGCCCCAGCATTTT
CASGPTGGNNQPQHF
>TRBJ1-2|-|TRBV7-2
TGTGCCAGCAGCTTAGGGCTGGTATCGTCGGGCTACACCTTC
CASSLGLVSSGYTF
>TRBJ1-2|-|TRBV5-1
TGCGCCAGCAGGCTCTTAGATAACTATGGCTACACCTTC
CASRLLDNYGYTF
>TRBJ2-3|TRBD2|TRBV29-1
TGCAGCGTTGACAGGGAGGGGACAGATACGCAGTATTTT
CSVDREGTDTQYF
>TRBJ1-2|TRBD1|TRBV9
TGTGCCAGCAGCCTACAGGGGGCCTCTGGTGGCTACACCTTC
CASSLQGASGGYTF
>TRBJ2-5|-|TRBV7-2
TGTGCCAGCAGCTTTCTCTGGCGGGAAGAGACCCAGTACTTC
CASSFLWREETQYF
>TRBJ1-6|-|TRBV30
TGTGCCTGGAACGGGGGGCTTTATAATTCACCCCTCCACTTT
CAWNGGLYNSPLHF
>TRBJ1-1|-|TRBV6-2/TRBV6-3
TGTGCCAGCAGTTACCGACAGGAAGCTTTCTTT
CASSYRQEAFF
>TRBJ1-6|TRBD1|TRBV5-1
TGCGCCAGCAGCTCGGGACAGGATTTAGATTCACCCCTCCACTTT
CASSSGQDLDSPLHF
>TRBJ1-4|-|TRBV28
TGTGCCAGCAGTTTGTTAGGGGATGGAGAAAAACTGTTTTTT
CASSLLGDGEKLFF
>TRBJ2-1|-|TRBV9
TGTGCCAGCAGCGTAGTTATCAGCGGTGAGCAGTTCTTC
CASSVVISGEQFF
>TRBJ2-3|TRBD1|TRBV7-9
TGTGCCAGCAGCCTTAGACAGGGGACAGATACGCAGTATTTT
CASSLRQGTDTQYF
>TRBJ2-7|-|TRBV3-1/TRBV3-2
TGTGCCAGCAGCCAAGACAACAGAGCCTACGAGCAGTACTTC
CASSQDNRAYEQYF